One sample yielded the 8 T cell receptor beta chains listed below, sequenced in a study of spatial heterogeneity in lung cancer. TCRdb itself ran the 5' RACE reads through MiXCR, one entry per CDR3 protein. The sample has around 60,000 distinct CDR3 sequences, approximately 8.9% seen once. Time point here: sample taken at primary tumor resection. Material for sequencing was whole RNA from tumor, nontumor lung or frozen PBMC, left unsorted. The sequenced sample was PBMCs, obtained at surgery. The receptor set was obtained from a female donor with early-stage non-small cell lung cancer.

This rearrangement joins TRBV7-2 to TRBJ2-1; D tentatively reads TRBD1 or TRBD2 (5 bases each). Trimming cost V 1 base and J 5 bases, with 12 bases left between them. The CDR3 covers 15 residues. CDR1 and CDR2 (germline): SGHTA, FQGNSA. This CDR3 is CASSLDSRGDNEQFF. For the CDR3, the DNA is TGTGCCAGCAGCTTAGACTCAAGAGGGGACAATGAGCAGTTCTTC.

In this sample, this clonotype turned up many times. The V and J genes are TRBV18 and TRBJ1-6, with D uncertain. The CDR3 sequence is 12 residues long. V was clipped by 6 bases and J by 10 bases, with 10 bases between them. Germline V gene sequence: CDR1 KGHSH, CDR2 LQKENI. This CDR3 is CASSGGNSPLHF. The CDR3 nucleotides are TGTGCCAGCTCGGGAGGGAACTCACCCCTCCACTTT.

The chain recombines TRBV12-2 with TRBJ2-7; the table gives TRBD2 as D, unverified against the DNA. TRBV12-2 is a recognized pseudogene. The CDR3 covers 16 residues. CDR3: CASRFQTREGQYEQYF. DNA of the CDR3: TGTGCAAGTCGCTTCCAAACAAGGGAGGGCCAGTACGAGCAGTACTTC.

This sequence joins TRBV29-1 and TRBJ1-4; D is ambiguous. From germline, CDR1 is SQVTM and CDR2 ANQGSEA. This CDR3 is 14 amino acids long. Trimming stripped 6 bases from V and 0 bases from J, with 11 bases between. CDR3 amino acids: CSVDAGSTNEKLFF. CDR3 in DNA: TGCAGCGTCGACGCCGGGTCAACTAATGAAAAACTGTTTTTT.

In its sample, this clonotype was seen many times. The V and J genes are TRBV23-1 and TRBJ1-6; maybe TRBD1 (5 bases). TRBV23-1 is an ORF, and what it does is uncertain. The CDR3 length is 14 residues. Trimming took off 6 bases at V and 3 bases at J, with 9 bases between the two ends. The CDR3 DNA reads TGCGCCAGCAGCCCGGGGGGCTATAATTCACCCCTCCACTTT. Translated: CASSPGGYNSPLHF.

The chain combines TRBV13 with TRBJ2-7; D tentatively fits TRBD1 or TRBD2 (5 bases each). With 5 bases removed from V and 2 bases from J, the gap between germline ends came to 19 bases. The germline V gene encodes CDR1 PRHDT and CDR2 FYEKMQ (reference sequence). The CDR3 loop spans 16 amino acids. CDR3 sequence (DNA): TGTGCCAGCAGCCTCGGGACCCTTATTGACACCTACGAGCAGTACTTC. Its protein is CASSLGTLIDTYEQYF.

This clonotype was detected only a few times. The chain couples TRBV28 to TRBJ1-2; 8 bases are shared with TRBD1. This CDR3 region has 15 residues. V shed 2 bases and J 4 bases; nucleotides not matched to a gene: 6. Germline CDR1 is MDHEN and CDR2 is SYDVKM. Written as DNA, the CDR3 is TGTGCCAGCAGTTTAGGCACAGGGGGTATCTATGGCTACACCTTC. It translates to CASSLGTGGIYGYTF.

A few counts support this clonotype. The chain links TRBV18 to TRBJ1-2; 9 bases map to TRBD1. The CDR3 has 15 amino acids. The J segment lost 6 bases and the V segment lost 2 bases, leaving 7 bases of the junction unmatched. Germline V gene sequence: CDR1 KGHSH, CDR2 LQKENI. The CDR3 region is CASSPGNRGQDGYTF. DNA of the CDR3: TGTGCCAGCTCACCAGGGAACAGGGGGCAGGATGGCTACACCTTC.